This is a list of T cell receptor beta chains from one sample in a study of early stage breast cancer tumors. Here immunoSEQ multiplex PCR was the method, and the copy in TCRdb shows in-frame clones only, minus some. The sample yields tens of thousands of clones, about 80% seen once. Input material: blood. The receptors here all came from a person aged 25 to 40 with breast cancer. Each CDR3 is given with its conserved first and last residue.

j_gene: TRBJ2-7; v_gene: TRBV29-1; CDR3aa: CSVQLAGGAYEQYF
j_gene: .; v_gene: TRBV11-2; CDR3aa: CASSLRGPYEQYF
j_gene: TRBJ2-3; v_gene: TRBV6-5; CDR3aa: CASSLLGGEGTQYF
j_gene: TRBJ2-2; v_gene: TRBV7-2; CDR3aa: CASSSPLAGGPSEMFF
j_gene: TRBJ1-1; v_gene: TRBV27; CDR3aa: CASSLSGGTEAFF
j_gene: TRBJ2-3; v_gene: TRBV6-5; CDR3aa: CASRGVAGGTDTQYF
j_gene: TRBJ2-5; v_gene: TRBV9; CDR3aa: CASSVAGGSGETQYF
j_gene: TRBJ2-3; v_gene: TRBV30; CDR3aa: CAWSLGQRFPDTQYF
j_gene: TRBJ1-2; v_gene: TRBV27; CDR3aa: CASRGQGADGYTF
j_gene: TRBJ2-5; v_gene: TRBV6-1; CDR3aa: CASSAHLCSLDQETQYF
j_gene: TRBJ1-4; v_gene: TRBV9; CDR3aa: CAPVGANEKLFF
j_gene: TRBJ2-7; v_gene: TRBV19; CDR3aa: CASHARGLHYEQYF
j_gene: TRBJ2-1; v_gene: TRBV10-3; CDR3aa: CAISGRTRGNEQFF
j_gene: TRBJ2-1; v_gene: TRBV6-1; CDR3aa: CASSEELRLAGNNEQFF
j_gene: TRBJ2-7; v_gene: TRBV7-2; CDR3aa: CASSPRTSGGLYEQYF
j_gene: TRBJ2-7; v_gene: TRBV5-1; CDR3aa: CASSLSLSGTHSYEQYF
j_gene: TRBJ1-4; v_gene: TRBV5-1; CDR3aa: CASSLDGTGQLNEKLFF
j_gene: TRBJ2-5; v_gene: TRBV23-1; CDR3aa: CASSPSGTLGGETQYF
j_gene: TRBJ2-7; v_gene: TRBV7-9; CDR3aa: CASSSYRDRASYEQYF
j_gene: TRBJ1-2; v_gene: TRBV30; CDR3aa: CAWRGSNYGYTF
j_gene: TRBJ2-7; v_gene: TRBV6-5; CDR3aa: CASRDSRGLYEQYF
j_gene: TRBJ2-3; v_gene: TRBV4-2; CDR3aa: CASTKKDGTDTQYF
j_gene: TRBJ1-4; v_gene: TRBV19; CDR3aa: CASSEQGQGINEKLFF
j_gene: TRBJ1-2; v_gene: TRBV25-1; CDR3aa: CASSTLGEFINYGYTF
j_gene: TRBJ2-3; v_gene: TRBV19; CDR3aa: CASSIGVMAGGLTDTQYF
j_gene: TRBJ1-1; v_gene: TRBV30; CDR3aa: CAWDGNTEAFF
j_gene: TRBJ1-2; v_gene: TRBV4-1; CDR3aa: CASSQAQQGYGYTF
j_gene: TRBJ2-1; v_gene: TRBV5-1; CDR3aa: CASSLVGDEQFF
j_gene: TRBJ1-4; v_gene: TRBV18; CDR3aa: CASSPYPGTGSPSTNEKLFF
j_gene: TRBJ1-5; v_gene: TRBV28; CDR3aa: CETVRAFNQPQHF
j_gene: TRBJ2-2; v_gene: TRBV10-1; CDR3aa: CASSDTNTGELFF
j_gene: TRBJ2-7; v_gene: TRBV18; CDR3aa: CASFPGTGTYEQYF